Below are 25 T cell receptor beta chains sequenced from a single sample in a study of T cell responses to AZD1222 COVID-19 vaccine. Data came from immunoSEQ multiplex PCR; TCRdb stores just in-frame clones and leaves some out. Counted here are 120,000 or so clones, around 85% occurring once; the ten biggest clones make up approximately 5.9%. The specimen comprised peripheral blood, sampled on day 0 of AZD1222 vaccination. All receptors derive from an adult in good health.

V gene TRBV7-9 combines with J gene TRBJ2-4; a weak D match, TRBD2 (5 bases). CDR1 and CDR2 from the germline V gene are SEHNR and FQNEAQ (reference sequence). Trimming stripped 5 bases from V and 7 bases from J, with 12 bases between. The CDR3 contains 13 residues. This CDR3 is CASSPPRGNIQYF. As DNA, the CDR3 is TGTGCCAGCAGCCCCCCACGGGGTAACATTCAGTACTTC.

This chain's CDR3 is CASSLQNNYGYTF. CDR3 in DNA: TGTGCCAGCAGCTTACAGAATAACTATGGCTACACCTTC. V and J are TRBV5-8 and TRBJ1-2; D is unclear. Germline assignment: CDR1 SGHTS and CDR2 YDEGEE. Trimming shortened V by 2 bases and J by 1 base, and 6 bases separated the two germline ends. The CDR3 has 13 amino acids.

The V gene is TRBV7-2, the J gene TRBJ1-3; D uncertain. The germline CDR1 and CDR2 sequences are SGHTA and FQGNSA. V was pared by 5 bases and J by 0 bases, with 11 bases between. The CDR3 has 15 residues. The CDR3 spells CASSITRHSGNTIYF. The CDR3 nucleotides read TGTGCCAGCAGCATAACCCGTCACTCTGGAAACACCATATATTTT.

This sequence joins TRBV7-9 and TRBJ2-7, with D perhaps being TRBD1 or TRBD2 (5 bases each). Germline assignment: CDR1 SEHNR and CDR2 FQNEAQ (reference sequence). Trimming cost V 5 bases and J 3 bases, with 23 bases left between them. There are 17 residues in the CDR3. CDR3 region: CASSAEVWGRNLYEQYF. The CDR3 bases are TGTGCCAGCAGCGCGGAGGTGTGGGGACGGAACCTCTACGAGCAGTACTTC.

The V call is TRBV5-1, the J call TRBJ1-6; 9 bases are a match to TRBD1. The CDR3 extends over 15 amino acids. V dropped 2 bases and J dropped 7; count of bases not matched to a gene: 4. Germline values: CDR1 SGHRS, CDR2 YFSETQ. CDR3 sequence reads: CASSLQGARNSPLHF. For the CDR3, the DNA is TGCGCCAGCAGCTTACAGGGGGCGAGGAATTCACCCCTCCACTTT.

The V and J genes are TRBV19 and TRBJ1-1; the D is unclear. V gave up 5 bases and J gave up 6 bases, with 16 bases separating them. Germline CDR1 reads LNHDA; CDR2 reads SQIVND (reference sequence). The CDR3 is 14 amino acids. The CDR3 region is CASSLTSLGAEAFF. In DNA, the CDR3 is TGTGCCAGTAGTTTAACATCGCTAGGAGCTGAAGCTTTCTTT.

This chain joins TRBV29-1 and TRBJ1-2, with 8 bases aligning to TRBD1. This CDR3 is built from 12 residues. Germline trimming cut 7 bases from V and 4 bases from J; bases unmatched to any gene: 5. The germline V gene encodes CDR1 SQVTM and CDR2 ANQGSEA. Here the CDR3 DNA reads TGCAGCGGGGGAGACAGGGGCTATGGCTACACCTTC. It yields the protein CSGGDRGYGYTF.

In DNA form, the CDR3 reads TGTGCCAGCAGTTTTATGGGGGGGTCCTACAATGAGCAGTTCTTC. As protein: CASSFMGGSYNEQFF. V usage is TRBV2 and J usage is TRBJ2-1, with 7 bases matching TRBD2. V trimming: 5 bases; J trimming: 1 base; junction bases outside the gene matches: 5. CDR1 is SNHLY and CDR2 is FYNNEI in the germline V gene. The CDR3 is made up of 15 amino acids.

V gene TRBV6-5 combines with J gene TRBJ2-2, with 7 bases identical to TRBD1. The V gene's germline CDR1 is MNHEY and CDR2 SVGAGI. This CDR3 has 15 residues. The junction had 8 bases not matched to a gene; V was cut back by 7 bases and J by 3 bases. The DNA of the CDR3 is TGTGCCAGCATGGGGAGACAGGGATACACCGGGGAGCTGTTTTTT. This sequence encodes CASMGRQGYTGELFF.

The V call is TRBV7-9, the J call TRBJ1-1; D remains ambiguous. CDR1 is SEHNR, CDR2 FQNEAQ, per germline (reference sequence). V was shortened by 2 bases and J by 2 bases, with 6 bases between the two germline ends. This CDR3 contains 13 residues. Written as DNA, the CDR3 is TGTGCCAGCAGCTTACGTGCAAACACTGAAGCTTTCTTT. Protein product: CASSLRANTEAFF.

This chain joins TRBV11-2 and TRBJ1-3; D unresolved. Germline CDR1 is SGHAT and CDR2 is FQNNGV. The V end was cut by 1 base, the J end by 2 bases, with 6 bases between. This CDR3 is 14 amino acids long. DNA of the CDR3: TGTGCCAGCAGCTTAGGGGTAACTGGAAACACCATATATTTT. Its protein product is CASSLGVTGNTIYF.

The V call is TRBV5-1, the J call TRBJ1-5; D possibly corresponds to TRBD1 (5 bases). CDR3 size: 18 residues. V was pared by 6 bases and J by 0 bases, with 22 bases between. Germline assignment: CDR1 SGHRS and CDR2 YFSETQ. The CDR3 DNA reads TGCGCCAGCACCCTCCCCCCCGCGGGACTGATTAGCAATCAGCCCCAGCATTTT. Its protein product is CASTLPPAGLISNQPQHF.

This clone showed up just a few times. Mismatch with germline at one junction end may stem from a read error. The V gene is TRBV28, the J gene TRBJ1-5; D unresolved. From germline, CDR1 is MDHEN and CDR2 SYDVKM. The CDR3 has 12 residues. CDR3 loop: CASGLGNQPQHF. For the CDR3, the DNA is TGTGCCAGCGGTTTGGGCAATCAGCCCCAGCATTTT.

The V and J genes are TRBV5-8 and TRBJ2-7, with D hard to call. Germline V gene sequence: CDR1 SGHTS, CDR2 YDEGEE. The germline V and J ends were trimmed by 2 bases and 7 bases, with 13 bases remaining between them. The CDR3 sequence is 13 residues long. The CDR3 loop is CASSLRGPREQYF. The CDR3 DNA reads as TGTGCCAGCAGCTTACGAGGTCCTCGGGAGCAGTACTTC.

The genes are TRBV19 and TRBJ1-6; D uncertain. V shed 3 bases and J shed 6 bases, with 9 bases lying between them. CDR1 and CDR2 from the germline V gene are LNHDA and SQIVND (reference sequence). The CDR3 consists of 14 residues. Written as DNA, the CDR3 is TGTGCCAGTAGTATTTTCCACGGTAATTCACCCCTCCACTTT. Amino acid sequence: CASSIFHGNSPLHF.

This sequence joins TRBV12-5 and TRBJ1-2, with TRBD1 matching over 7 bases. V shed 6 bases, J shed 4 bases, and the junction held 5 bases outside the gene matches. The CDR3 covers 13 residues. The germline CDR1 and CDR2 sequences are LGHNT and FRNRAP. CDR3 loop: CASGQAGGYGYTF. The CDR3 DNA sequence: TGTGCTAGTGGCCAAGCAGGGGGCTATGGCTACACCTTC.

The DNA for the CDR3 is TGTGCCAGCAGTTTAGGGCAGACCTATGGCTACACCTTC. Protein: CASSLGQTYGYTF. V usage is TRBV27 and J usage is TRBJ1-2, with no clear D. V was pared by 2 bases and J by 4 bases, with 8 bases between. The CDR3 extends over 13 amino acids. Per the germline V gene, CDR1 is MNHEY and CDR2 is SMNVEV (reference sequence).

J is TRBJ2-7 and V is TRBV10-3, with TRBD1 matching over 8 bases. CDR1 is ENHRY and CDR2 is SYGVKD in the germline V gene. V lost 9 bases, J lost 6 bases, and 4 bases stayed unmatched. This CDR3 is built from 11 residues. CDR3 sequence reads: CAIGQGGEQYF. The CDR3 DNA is TGTGCCATAGGACAGGGTGGCGAGCAGTACTTC.

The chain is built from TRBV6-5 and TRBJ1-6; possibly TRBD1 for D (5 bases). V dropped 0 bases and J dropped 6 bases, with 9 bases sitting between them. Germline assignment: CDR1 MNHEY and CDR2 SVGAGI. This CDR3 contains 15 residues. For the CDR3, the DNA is TGTGCCAGCAGTTACTCCGACAGCGCTAATTCACCCCTCCACTTT. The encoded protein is CASSYSDSANSPLHF.

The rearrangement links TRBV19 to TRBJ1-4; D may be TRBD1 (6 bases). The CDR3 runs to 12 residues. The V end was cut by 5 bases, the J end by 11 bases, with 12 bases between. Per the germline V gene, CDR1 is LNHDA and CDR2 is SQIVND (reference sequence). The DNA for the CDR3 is TGTGCCAGTAGTCCTGAGGGGGTGAAACTGTTTTTT. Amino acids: CASSPEGVKLFF. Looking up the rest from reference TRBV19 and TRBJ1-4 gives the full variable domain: DGGITQSPKYLFRKEGQNVTLSCEQNLNHDAMYWYRQDPGQGLRLIYYSQIVNDFQKGDIAEGYSVSREKKESFPLTVTSAQKNPTAFYLCASSPEGVKLFFGSGTQLSVL.

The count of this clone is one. The CDR3: CASSQGEGISTGELFF. DNA for the CDR3: TGTGCCAGCAGCCAAGGAGAAGGTATTAGTACCGGGGAGCTGTTTTTT. The genes are TRBV4-2 and TRBJ2-2; D not certain. The germline V and J ends were trimmed by 1 base and 5 bases, with 14 bases remaining between them. Germline values: CDR1 LGHNA, CDR2 YNFKEQ. This CDR3 comprises 16 residues.

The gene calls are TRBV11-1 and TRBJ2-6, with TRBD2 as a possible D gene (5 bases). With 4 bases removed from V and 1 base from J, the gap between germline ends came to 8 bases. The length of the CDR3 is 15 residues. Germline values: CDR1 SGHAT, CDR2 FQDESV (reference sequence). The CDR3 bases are TGTGCCAGCAGCTCGTGGGAGTCTGGGGCCAACGTCCTGACTTTC. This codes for CASSSWESGANVLTF.

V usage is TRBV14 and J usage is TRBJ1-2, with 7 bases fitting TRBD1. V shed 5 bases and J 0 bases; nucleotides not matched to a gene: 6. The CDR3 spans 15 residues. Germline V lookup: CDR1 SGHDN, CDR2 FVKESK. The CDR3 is CASSVKGGSNYGYTF. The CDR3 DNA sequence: TGTGCCAGCAGCGTCAAAGGGGGCTCTAACTATGGCTACACCTTC.

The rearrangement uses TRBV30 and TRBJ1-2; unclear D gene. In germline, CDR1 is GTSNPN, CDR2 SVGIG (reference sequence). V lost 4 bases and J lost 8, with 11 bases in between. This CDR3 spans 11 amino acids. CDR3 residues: CAWTLFGGYTF. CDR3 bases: TGTGCCTGGACCCTCTTTGGAGGCTACACCTTC.

In nucleotides, the CDR3 is TGTGCCAGCAGTCCATCCGGGACAGGGTACACTGAAGCTTTCTTT. It yields the protein CASSPSGTGYTEAFF. The V call is TRBV6-6, the J call TRBJ1-1; TRBD1 matches 9 bases. Per the germline V gene, CDR1 is MNHNY and CDR2 is SVGAGI (reference sequence). The CDR3 has 15 amino acids. J was trimmed by 3 bases and V by 5 bases; bases with no gene match: 7.